These 14 T cell receptor beta chains share one sample of origin, sequenced in a study of CD4 T cells in relation to SARS-CoV-2 and coronaviruses. TCRdb's copy holds only in-frame clones and misses some; the assay was immunoSEQ multiplex PCR. The sample includes 30,000 to 40,000 clones, over 70% of them seen just once. Their specific antigens are unknown. Sequencing used memory CD4+ T cells from PBMCs, cultured in vitro. These receptors were obtained from an adult with COVID-19.

The gene calls are TRBV4-3 and TRBJ2-1; D might be TRBD2 (5 bases). The CDR3 has 16 residues. V lost 0 bases and J 8 bases, leaving 17 bases between the germline ends. Germline CDR1 and CDR2: LGHNA and YSLEER. The CDR3 DNA reads TGCGCCAGCAGCCAAGAAGGCGGGCATCTGGGCCATGAGCAGTTCTTC. Translated: CASSQEGGHLGHEQFF.

The gene calls are TRBV6-5 and TRBJ2-7; 10 bases agree with TRBD1. Germline V gene sequence: CDR1 MNHEY, CDR2 SVGAGI. V shed 8 bases, J shed 6 bases, and the junction held 4 bases outside the gene matches. The CDR3 sequence is 12 residues long. The CDR3 bases are TGTGCCAGCGGGGACAGGGGACGCGAGCAGTACTTC. Its translation: CASGDRGREQYF.

This rearrangement joins TRBV28 to TRBJ2-7; D is unresolved. The V gene lost 2 bases and the J gene lost 0 bases, with 8 bases spanning the gap. The V gene's germline CDR1 is MDHEN and CDR2 SYDVKM. The CDR3 is 14 residues long. The CDR3 sequence is CASSLPAGSYEQYF. CDR3 DNA sequence: TGTGCCAGCAGTTTACCCGCTGGCTCCTACGAGCAGTACTTC.

The V gene is TRBV4-3, the J gene TRBJ2-7, with a tentative D call TRBD1 (6 bases). Germline loops: CDR1 LGHNA, CDR2 YSLEER. V lost 0 bases, J lost 0 bases, and 9 bases lay in between. The CDR3 is 15 residues long. CDR3 residues: CASSQDTRGSYEQYF. CDR3 bases: TGCGCCAGCAGCCAAGATACCAGGGGCTCCTACGAGCAGTACTTC.

The rearrangement uses TRBV5-6 and TRBJ1-2; possible D gene TRBD1, 5 bases. V dropped 0 bases and J dropped 8 bases, with 17 bases sitting between them. Germline-derived CDR1 and CDR2 are SGHDT and YYEEEE. The CDR3 has 15 residues. CDR3 protein: CASSLATSGVTGYTF. DNA for the CDR3: TGTGCCAGCAGCTTGGCAACATCGGGGGTAACGGGCTACACCTTC.

This clone was picked up one time. The J gene is TRBJ1-1, the V gene TRBV28, with a possible D match to TRBD1 (6 bases). Germline V CDR1 and CDR2: MDHEN, SYDVKM. V lost 5 bases to trimming and J lost 1 base, with 11 bases between them. The CDR3 has 14 amino acids. CDR3 nucleotides: TGTGCCAGCAGTCACGGGGGGCAGAACACTGAAGCTTTCTTT. Protein: CASSHGGQNTEAFF.

The rearrangement uses TRBV25-1 and TRBJ2-5; D perhaps matches TRBD1 (7 bases). Germline CDR1 MGHDK, CDR2 SYGVNS. Trimming removed 6 bases at V and 5 bases at J, with 22 bases between. The CDR3 length is 16 residues. For the CDR3, the DNA is TGTGCCAGCAGCGCCGCGGGACAGCCGGCGGGGGAGACCCAGTACTTC. As protein: CASSAAGQPAGETQYF.

This rearrangement joins TRBV2 to TRBJ2-7; no clear D. V gave up 6 bases and J gave up 7 bases, with 10 bases separating them. Germline CDR1 and CDR2: SNHLY and FYNNEI. This CDR3 spans 11 amino acids. The DNA of the CDR3 is TGTGCCAGCAGCCCTTACGAGGAGCAGTACTTC. This sequence encodes CASSPYEEQYF.

This chain connects TRBV28 to TRBJ2-7; 7 bases agree with TRBD2. The CDR3 runs 12 residues. Trimming cost V 8 bases and J 3 bases; bases outside gene matches: 4. Germline CDR1 reads MDHEN; CDR2 reads SYDVKM. The CDR3 is CASRAGNYEQYF. The CDR3 DNA reads as TGTGCCAGCCGAGCGGGGAACTACGAGCAGTACTTC.

The V gene is TRBV12-3 or TRBV12-4, the J gene TRBJ1-1; TRBD1 might be the D (5 bases). Deletions cut 6 bases from V and 11 bases from J, with 16 bases between. The CDR3 spans 12 residues. Here the CDR3 reads CASSPRGNLAFF. CDR3 DNA sequence: TGTGCCAGCAGCCCACGGGGGAATCTGGCTTTCTTT.

The chain carries TRBV2 and TRBJ2-7; D possibly corresponds to TRBD1 (5 bases). The CDR3 runs to 15 residues. CDR1 is SNHLY and CDR2 is FYNNEI in the germline V gene. Trimming took off 3 bases at V and 3 bases at J, with 15 bases between the two ends. The CDR3 is CASSEVSGIGYEQYF. The CDR3 DNA is TGTGCCAGCAGTGAGGTGTCAGGGATAGGCTACGAGCAGTACTTC. The full variable domain, with the rest looked up from reference TRBV2 and TRBJ2-7, is EPEVTQTPSHQVTQMGQEVILRCVPISNHLYFYWYRQILGQKVEFLVSFYNNEISEKSEIFDDQFSVERPDGSNFTLKIRSTKLEDSAMYFCASSEVSGIGYEQYFGPGTRLTVT.

The chain has TRBV6-5 and TRBJ2-7; no clear D gene. Germline V CDR1 and CDR2: MNHEY, SVGAGI. Trimming shortened V by 9 bases and J by 4 bases, and 10 bases separated the two germline ends. The CDR3 has 11 amino acids. In nucleotides, the CDR3 is TGTGCCAGTACGACATCGTACGAGCAGTACTTC. Translation: CASTTSYEQYF.

This clone was detected a few times. The rearrangement links TRBV3-1 (or the pseudogene TRBV3-2) to TRBJ2-1; tentatively, D is TRBD2 (5 bases). Germline CDR1 is LGHDT and CDR2 is YNNKEL (reference sequence). Between the trimmed V and J ends, which lost 0 bases and 9 bases, there was a span of 15 bases. CDR3 length: 15 residues. CDR3 residues: CASSQESSKVTEQFF. Written as DNA, the CDR3 is TGTGCCAGCAGCCAAGAGTCTAGCAAAGTGACTGAGCAGTTCTTC.

The V gene is TRBV15, the J gene TRBJ1-3; D is unresolved. The V gene's germline CDR1 is LNHNV and CDR2 YYDKDF (reference sequence). This CDR3 has 14 amino acids. V lost 0 bases to trimming and J lost 0 bases, with 3 bases between them. In DNA, the CDR3 is TGTGCCACCAGCAGAGATGCCTCTGGAAACACCATATATTTT. Translation: CATSRDASGNTIYF.